Included here is one T cell receptor beta chain sequence, with context. Antigen unknown. The ends lost 5 bases at V and 6 bases at J; junction bases unmatched: 5. In germline, CDR1 is SGHTA, CDR2 FQGNSA. The CDR3 totals 14 residues. The data originate from a study of CD8+CD57+ T cells in acquired aplastic anemia. Across the whole study: Yields of DNA that came from sorted CD4+ and CD8+ cells averaged roughly 3.3 ug. As sequenced from healthy donors, CD4+ cells averaged around 11 million reads.

Genomic DNA, serving as template, underwent TCR beta VDJ and CDR3 profiling. A single record per CDR3 protein comes from TCRdb applying MiXCR to the reads. The sample contains some 190,000 distinct CDR3 sequences, just over 45% of which appear only once. Regarding the study as a whole: Statistical testing detected no significant gap in CD8+ Simpson's diversity between patients and controls.

Sequenced: sorted CD4+, CD8+, or CD8+CD57+ T cells (not recorded which) from PBMCs. V gene TRBV7-2 combines with J gene TRBJ2-7, with TRBD1 matching over 12 bases. The receptor's source is a human donor in good health. The CDR3 region is CASSQPGQGAEQYF. As DNA, the CDR3 is TGTGCCAGCAGCCAACCGGGACAGGGGGCCGAGCAGTACTTC.